Below, one TCR beta chain is given with its context. Antigen specificity is unknown. Incorporated into the TCR beta cDNA libraries were unique molecular identifiers, which served to reduce PCR and sequencing biases. TCRdb re-called the PCR reads with MiXCR, one entry per CDR3 protein. This table has about 820,000 distinct CDR3 sequences, 53% appearing once. Trimming pared 5 bases from V and 7 bases from J, leaving 9 bases between. The CDR3 has 12 amino acids. The data originate from a study of post-analysis software for immune sequencing data. Study-wide points: Analysis by F measure revealed that same-batch samples clustered strongly together. About five TRBV segments were more frequent in patients than controls; TRBV5-6, TRBV5-1 and TRBV20-1 belonged to this group.

The clonotype comes from a girl aged 10-17 years with multiple sclerosis. V usage is TRBV12-3 or TRBV12-4 and J usage is TRBJ1-5; D is unclear. Sequenced input: blood. The CDR3 here is CASSPPRQPQHF. CDR3 in DNA: TGTGCCAGCAGTCCGCCTAGGCAGCCCCAGCATTTT.